Below, 9 T cell receptor beta chains from the same sample are listed, as sequenced in a study of T cells in Graves' hyperthyroidism and ophthalmopathy. Researchers amplified the TCR beta CDR3 regions from RNA transcripts. In the first-round RT-PCR of the TCR CDR3, the HTBI primer set was used. One entry per CDR3 protein results from TCRdb running MiXCR on the multiplex PCR reads. The sample lists 640,000 or so distinct CDR3 sequences, more than 13% occurring once. Sequencing was carried out using blood. The source of these receptors is a woman aged 18-29 years with Graves' ophthalmopathy.

The rearrangement uses TRBV29-1 and TRBJ1-2; TRBD1 matches 8 bases. The germline V gene encodes CDR1 SQVTM and CDR2 ANQGSEA. The CDR3 consists of 10 residues. V shed 5 bases, J shed 8 bases, and the junction held 1 base outside the gene matches. The chain's CDR3 is CSVRTGGYTF. CDR3 nucleotide sequence: TGCAGCGTTCGGACAGGGGGCTACACCTTC.

This clonotype was seen ten or more times. The rearrangement links TRBV7-3 to TRBJ2-3; D gene unclear. Germline CDR1 reads SGHTA; CDR2 reads FQGTGA. The V and J ends lost 5 bases and 4 bases respectively, with 10 bases between them. CDR3 length equals 13 residues. DNA of the CDR3: TGTGCCAGCAGCCCGACCCGGCCAGATACGCAGTATTTT. It translates to CASSPTRPDTQYF. The entire variable domain, with the rest obtained from reference TRBV7-3 and TRBJ2-3, is as follows: GAGVSQTPSNKVTEKGKYVELRCDPISGHTALYWYRQSLGQGPEFLIYFQGTGAADDSGLPNDRFFAVRPEGSVSTLKIQRTERGDSAVYLCASSPTRPDTQYFGPGTRLTVL.

The V and J genes are TRBV19 and TRBJ2-1; TRBD2 aligns across 14 bases. Looked up from germline, CDR1 is LNHDA and CDR2 is SQIVND (reference sequence). V dropped 7 bases and J dropped 8; count of bases not matched to a gene: 10. The CDR3 runs to 16 residues. CDR3 sequence: CASKHPGLAGVDEQFF. Here the CDR3 DNA reads TGTGCCAGTAAACACCCGGGACTAGCGGGAGTTGATGAGCAGTTCTTC.

The chain combines TRBV7-2 with TRBJ2-3; 16 nucleotides line up with TRBD2. Trimming cost V 3 bases and J 0 bases; bases outside gene matches: 6. In germline, CDR1 is SGHTA, CDR2 FQGNSA. This CDR3 has 19 amino acids. This CDR3 is CASSLGTSGRAPSTDTQYF. CDR3 sequence (DNA): TGTGCCAGCAGCTTGGGGACTAGCGGGAGGGCTCCTAGCACAGATACGCAGTATTTT.

The sample holds many counts of this clonotype. The chain has TRBV20-1 and TRBJ1-1; maybe TRBD1 (5 bases). The germline V and J ends were trimmed by 6 bases and 1 base, with 18 bases remaining between them. The V gene's germline CDR1 is DFQATT and CDR2 SNEGSKA (reference sequence). The length of the CDR3 is 15 residues. CDR3: CSAGGVAAGNTEAFF. CDR3 in DNA: TGCAGTGCCGGGGGGGTGGCCGCGGGGAACACTGAAGCTTTCTTT.

This clonotype came up a few times. The chain combines TRBV6-2 or TRBV6-3 with TRBJ1-4, with 8 bases fitting TRBD1. The CDR3 runs 16 residues. The J segment lost 4 bases and the V segment lost 5 bases, leaving 9 bases of the junction unmatched. Germline V gene lookup returns CDR1 MNHEY and CDR2 SVGEGT. The CDR3 reads CASSQAGTGINEKLFF. The CDR3 region has the DNA TGTGCCAGCAGTCAAGCCGGGACAGGCATTAATGAAAAACTGTTTTTT.

This clonotype has ten or more counts. The chain combines TRBV3-1 with TRBJ2-5; no firm D call. Germline V lookup: CDR1 LGHDT, CDR2 YNNKEL (reference sequence). Trimming left V 4 bases short and J 3 bases short, with 18 bases between. The length of the CDR3 is 16 residues. The CDR3 sequence: CASSPSDPLAEETQYF. CDR3 DNA: TGTGCCAGCAGCCCTTCCGACCCTTTGGCCGAAGAGACCCAGTACTTC.

The sample holds many counts of this clonotype. The DNA for the CDR3 is TGTGCCAGCAGCTCAAAGCAGGGAGATGGCTACACCTTC. Encoded protein: CASSSKQGDGYTF. V usage is TRBV7-9 and J usage is TRBJ1-2; D is possibly TRBD1 (5 bases). The CDR3 is 13 residues long. Germline lookup yields CDR1 SEHNR and CDR2 FQNEAQ (reference sequence). Deletions cut 4 bases from V and 6 bases from J, with 12 bases between.

This clonotype was observed at least ten times. This chain uses TRBV6-2 or TRBV6-3 with TRBJ1-1; tentative D call: TRBD1 (5 bases). The germline V gene encodes CDR1 MNHEY and CDR2 SVGEGT. Trimming stripped 4 bases from V and 0 bases from J, with 15 bases between. The length of the CDR3 is 16 residues. CDR3 in amino acids: CASSLGLIIMNTEAFF. DNA of the CDR3: TGTGCCAGCAGTTTGGGACTGATCATAATGAACACTGAAGCTTTCTTT.